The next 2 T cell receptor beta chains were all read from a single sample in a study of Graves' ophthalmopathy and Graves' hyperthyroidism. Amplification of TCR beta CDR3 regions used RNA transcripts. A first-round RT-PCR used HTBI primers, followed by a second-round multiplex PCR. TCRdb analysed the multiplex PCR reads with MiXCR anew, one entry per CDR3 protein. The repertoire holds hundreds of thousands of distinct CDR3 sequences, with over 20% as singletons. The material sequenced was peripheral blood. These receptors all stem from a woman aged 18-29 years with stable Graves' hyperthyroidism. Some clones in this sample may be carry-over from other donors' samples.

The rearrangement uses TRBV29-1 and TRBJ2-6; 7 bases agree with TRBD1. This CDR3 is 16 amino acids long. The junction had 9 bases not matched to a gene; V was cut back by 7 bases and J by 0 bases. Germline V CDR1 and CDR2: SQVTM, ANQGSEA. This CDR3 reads CSASGQVSSGANVLTF. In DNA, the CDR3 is TGCAGCGCTTCAGGACAGGTCTCCTCTGGGGCCAACGTCCTGACTTTC.

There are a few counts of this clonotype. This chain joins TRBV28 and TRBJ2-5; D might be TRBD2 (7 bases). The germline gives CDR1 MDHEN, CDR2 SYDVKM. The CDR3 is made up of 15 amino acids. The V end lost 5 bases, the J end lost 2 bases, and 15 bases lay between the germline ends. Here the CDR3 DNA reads TGTGCCAGCAGTGGGGGGGGGGCCCAACAAGAGACCCAGTACTTC. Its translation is CASSGGGAQQETQYF.